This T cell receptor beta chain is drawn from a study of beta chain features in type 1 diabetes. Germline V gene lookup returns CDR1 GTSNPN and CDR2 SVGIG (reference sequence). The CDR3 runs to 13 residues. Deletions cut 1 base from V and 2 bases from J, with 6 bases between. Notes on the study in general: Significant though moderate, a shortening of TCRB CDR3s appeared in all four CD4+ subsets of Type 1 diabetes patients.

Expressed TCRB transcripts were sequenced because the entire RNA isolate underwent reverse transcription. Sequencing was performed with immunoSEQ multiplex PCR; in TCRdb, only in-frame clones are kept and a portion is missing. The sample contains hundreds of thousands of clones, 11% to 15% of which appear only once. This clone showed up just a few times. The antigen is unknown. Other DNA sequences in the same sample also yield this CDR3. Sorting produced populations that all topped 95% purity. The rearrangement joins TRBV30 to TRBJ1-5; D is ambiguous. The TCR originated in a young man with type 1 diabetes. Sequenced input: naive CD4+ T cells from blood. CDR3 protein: CAWSARGNQPQHF. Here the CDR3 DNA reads TGTGCCTGGAGTGCACGAGGCAATCAGCCCCAGCATTTT.